This T cell receptor beta chain was found in a study of OX40 agonist ivuxolimab in advanced cancers. About the research overall: In this cohort, patients received ivuxolimab, an agonistic anti-OX40 (CD134) antibody. Notes on the study in general: Circulating CD4+ and CD8+ T cells showed clonal expansion by week 6 at 0.1 to 3.0 mg/kg.

Trimming left V 5 bases short and J 0 bases short, with 17 bases between. Per the germline V gene, CDR1 is GTSNPN and CDR2 is SVGIG (reference sequence). The CDR3 is made up of 17 amino acids. This clone was picked up one time. Its antigen is currently unknown. This table comes from immunoSEQ multiplex PCR, and its TCRdb copy is limited to in-frame clones, with some not included. The sample gives tens of thousands of clones, 75% to 90% of which show up once; 0.33% is in the top ten. This sequence was found in an adult with an advanced solid tumor such as melanoma, head and neck, liver or kidney cancer. The source material was CD4+ or CD8+ T cells sorted from blood, sampled in a trial of the OX40 agonist ivuxolimab. The chain uses TRBV30 and TRBJ2-6; the D call may be TRBD1 or TRBD2 (5 bases each). CDR3 nucleotide sequence: TGTGCCTGGGCAAGGGGACGCACCCTCTCTGGGGCCAACGTCCTGACTTTC. This gives the protein CAWARGRTLSGANVLTF.